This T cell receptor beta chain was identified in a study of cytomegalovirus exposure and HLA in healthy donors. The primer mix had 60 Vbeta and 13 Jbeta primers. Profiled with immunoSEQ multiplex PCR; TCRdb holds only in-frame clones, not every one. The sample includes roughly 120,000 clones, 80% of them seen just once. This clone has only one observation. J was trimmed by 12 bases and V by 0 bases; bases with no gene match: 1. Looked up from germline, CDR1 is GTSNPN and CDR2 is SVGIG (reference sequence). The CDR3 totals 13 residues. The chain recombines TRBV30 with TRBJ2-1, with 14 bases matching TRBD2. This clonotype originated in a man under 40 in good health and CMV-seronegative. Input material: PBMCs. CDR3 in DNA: TGTGCCTGGAGTGTGGGACTAGCGGGAGTGCAGTTCTTC. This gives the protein CAWSVGLAGVQFF.